This T cell receptor (beta chain) came from a study of post-analysis software for immune sequencing data. About the study: The cohort encompassed relapsing-remitting, secondary progressive and progressive-relapsing multiple sclerosis disease courses. Regarding the study as a whole: Under F measure analysis, samples from one preparation batch co-clustered strongly. Four to six TRBV segments appeared more often in patients than in controls, and TRBV5-6, TRBV5-1 and TRBV20-1 were among these. Comparison with controls showed significantly lower normalized Chao1 diversity in multiple sclerosis patients.

Regarding this clonotype: Its matching antigen is unknown.

The ends lost 2 bases at V and 7 bases at J; junction bases unmatched: 10. CDR3 length: 16 residues. Germline V gives CDR1 ENHRY, CDR2 SYGVKD. Unique molecular identifiers were carried by the TCR beta cDNA libraries. It was from approximately 0.91 to 9.4 million T cells that some 470,000 cDNA molecules came. MiXCR, run by TCRdb on the PCR reads, gives a single entry per CDR3 protein. The data show around 710,000 distinct CDR3 sequences, with around 42% seen just once and roughly 4.4% held by the top ten. The V call is TRBV10-3, the J call TRBJ2-1; 8 nucleotides agree with TRBD1. The clonotype was recovered from a girl aged 5-17 years with multiple sclerosis. Source material: blood. The CDR3 here is CAISEEGDRWGNEQFF. The CDR3 DNA sequence: TGTGCCATCAGTGAGGAGGGGGACAGGTGGGGAAATGAGCAGTTCTTC.